One sample yielded the 2 T cell receptor beta chains listed below, sequenced in a study of CD8+ T cells in alopecia areata (dated by TCRdb to between 2018 and 2020). Cells from pooled mouse cutaneous lymph nodes were stained for CD4, CD8alpha, NKG2D, NKG2ACE and other markers and then sorted on a BD Influx. Receptors were amplified or captured by the immunoSEQ multiplex PCR assay. For TCR sequencing, RNA was extracted from every sample and reverse transcribed into cDNA to serve as template. TCRdb stores this immuneACCESS table with in-frame sequences only. Part of the clones is absent; in the studies checked, under half of the shortfall reflects unresolved V genes, and no reason is known for the rest. Across this sample, approximately 280,000 clones were tabulated and none appeared just once. The biggest ten clones account for 1.2% of the sample. What was sequenced was CD4+ T cells sorted from a lymph node. The source is a C3H/HeJ mouse with alopecia areata. For this strain, the MHC haplotype is H2-k.

The table lists this clone with a few counts. The listed genes are named as in mouse. Read coverage stops 4 residues before the CDR3 terminus; the germline J gene supplies the remainder. This chain links TRBV13-1 with TRBJ2-2; 10 bases line up with TRBD2. There are 14 residues in the CDR3. V shed 5 bases, J shed 4 bases, and the junction held 2 bases outside the gene matches. CDR1 is NSHNY and CDR2 is SYGAGN in the germline V gene. CDR3 residues: CASRTGGSTGQLYF. The part of the CDR3 DNA that was read is TGTGCCAGCAGGACTGGGGGGAGCACCGGG.

With regard to this clone: Mouse gene names apply. The observed sequence ends 4 residues before the CDR3 terminus, with the missing tail filled in from the germline J gene. This rearrangement joins TRBV13-2 to TRBJ2-7, with 11 nucleotides matching TRBD2. Germline V gene data show CDR1 as NNHNN and CDR2 as SYGAGS (reference sequence). The CDR3 spans 13 residues. The DNA read from the CDR3 is TGTGCCAGCAGACTGGGGGGGTTTTAT. Translating gives CASRLGGFY. The entire CDR3 is CASRLGGFYEQYF.